This T cell receptor beta chain was retrieved from a study of CD8+ T cells in alopecia areata (dated by TCRdb to the late 2010s). Turning to the overall study: The treated patients took part in an open-label pilot trial in which moderate-to-severe alopecia areata was treated with oral tofacitinib at 5 to 10 mg twice daily. Tofacitinib was administered for 6 to 18 months, and 6 months of follow-up off drug were then conducted to assess delayed response and recurrence. For the treated patients, the SALT score, which quantifies what percentage of scalp surface area is affected, served as the measure of disease severity. The study used high-throughput TCRbeta sequencing to examine T cell clonal expansion in alopecia areata, in both the C3H/HeJ mouse model and human patients. Scalp tissue and sorted CD4+ and CD8+ peripheral blood T cells from patchy and totalis/universalis alopecia areata patients and from healthy controls were covered by human TCRbeta sequencing. Patients on tofacitinib were biopsied at baseline and after 4 and 24 weeks of treatment, and several of the patients also had a later scalp biopsy. Scalp clonality was compared among normal scalp (n=4), patchy alopecia areata scalp (n=8), and alopecia totalis/universalis scalp (n=8). The RNA source kit depended on sample type: the PAXgene miRNA kit for fixed scalp, the miRNeasy kit for PBMCs, and the RNeasy kit for mouse skin. TCRbeta CDR3 regions were amplified by immunoSEQ multiplex PCR using 35 Vbeta forward and 13 Jbeta reverse primers.

To prepare the library, the immunoSEQ multiplex PCR assay was applied. RNA was extracted from all samples and reverse transcribed into cDNA as template for TCR sequencing. SuperScript III was used for first-strand cDNA synthesis, primed with a 2:1 mix of oligo-dT and random hexamers. A synthetic immune receptor repertoire was used to assess amplification bias, and residual bias was removed computationally. The original methods were these. Raw reads were preprocessed to remove errors, and CDR3 was defined by IMGT conventions from the conserved cysteine to phenylalanine. Clonality was calculated as 1 minus Shannon entropy normalized by log2 of the number of productive unique TCRs. Whether each scalp clone was CD4 or CD8 was inferred by checking scalp TCRbeta sequences against the CD4 and CD8 repertoires from sorted blood. The source is immuneACCESS, and TCRdb retained only in-frame sequences with V and J called. Part of the clones is not carried over; for the studies checked, unresolved V genes explain less than half of this, and the remainder is unexplained. V and J calls and clone size are given by that table; D and trimming were obtained from the DNA. A total of around 270,000 clones appear in this sample, roughly 50% of them only once. More than 1.5% of the sample is held by the ten biggest clonotypes.

This clone came up a few times. Its antigen target is currently unknown. No base-level quality is on record; no much larger clone is a single base apart. Broader findings and caveats from the paper: Compared with normal scalp, lesional scalp, particularly in alopecia totalis/universalis, had higher clonality and more expanded CD8+ clones, which suggests antigenic drive. With tofacitinib, both scalp clonality and the number of expanded CD8+ clones among the top 100 scalp clones went down significantly. Because the treated cohort was small and had only one nonresponder, larger studies are needed to examine links between baseline CD8+ expansion and response. Many expanded lesional clones persisted in scalp and blood during tofacitinib treatment, which may partly explain relapse after stopping treatment. Shared TCR sequences between patients were less evident than in mice, which may be partly attributable to HLA diversity in the patient population. Resident alphabeta T cells in normal human skin are also sequenced, complicating scalp TCR repertoire analysis, unlike mouse skin dominated by gammadelta T cells.

At the junction V is shortened by 4 bases and J by 9 bases, with 22 bases in between. The CDR3, cysteine through phenylalanine, is 15 amino acids long. CDR3 DNA only is kept here, 45 bases in frame from base 1. CDR1 and CDR2 were assigned from the germline V gene as SGHRS and YFSETQ. The time point label here, explained by the study, means: about 25 weeks on oral tofacitinib. The intended sense of this specimen's treatment or condition label: oral pan-JAK inhibitor, 5-10 mg twice daily. Peripheral blood and lesional scalp punch biopsies were obtained from patients with alopecia areata. PBMCs were isolated by density centrifugation and stained for CD3, CD4 and CD8, and CD4+ and CD8+ T cells were sorted on a FACSAria.

The sample in question was CD4+ T cells sorted from blood, obtained at week 24, from a patient treated with tofacitinib. The chain links TRBV5-1 with TRBJ2-5; TRBD1 is a possible D gene, resting on 6 matching bases. This receptor was obtained from a human donor with alopecia areata. The CDR3 in this case is CASSPFRDKSNAQYF. Here is the DNA: TGCGCCAGCAGCCCATTCCGGGACAAATCCAACGCCCAGTACTTC.